The 11 T cell receptor beta chains below were found in one sample sequenced in a study of T cell responses to AZD1222 COVID-19 vaccine. Repertoires were generated with immunoSEQ multiplex PCR, while TCRdb's copy carries only in-frame clones and drops some. The table lists under 200,000 clones, around 92% of them singletons. Sequenced material: peripheral blood, taken 28 days after the second AZD1222 dose. All receptors come from an adult who received the AZD1222 COVID-19 vaccine.

V is TRBV18 and J is TRBJ1-4, with D possibly being TRBD1 (6 bases). Germline lookup yields CDR1 KGHSH and CDR2 LQKENI. V dropped 3 bases and J dropped 5 bases, with 13 bases sitting between them. This CDR3 is 15 amino acids long. Here the CDR3 reads CASSPAQGINEKLFF. The CDR3 nucleotides read TGTGCCAGCTCACCGGCTCAGGGGATCAATGAAAAACTGTTTTTT. Drawing the rest from reference TRBV18 and TRBJ1-4, the complete variable domain is NAGVMQNPRHLVRRRGQEARLRCSPMKGHSHVYWYRQLPEEGLKFMVYLQKENIIDESGMPKERFSAEFPKEGPSILRIQQVVRGDSAAYFCASSPAQGINEKLFFGSGTQLSVL.

There are a few counts of this clone. The rearrangement uses TRBV28 and TRBJ2-3; D is perhaps TRBD1 (6 bases). CDR3 length equals 13 residues. V was pared by 6 bases and J by 1 base, with 8 bases between. Germline CDR1 and CDR2: MDHEN and SYDVKM. This chain's CDR3 is CASRRQGTDTQYF. In DNA form, the CDR3 reads TGTGCCAGCAGGAGACAGGGCACAGATACGCAGTATTTT.

The rearrangement uses TRBV5-5 and TRBJ2-7; D might be TRBD2 (7 bases). The CDR3 covers 13 residues. Between the trimmed V and J ends, which lost 4 bases and 7 bases, there was a span of 15 bases. CDR1 and CDR2 from the germline V gene are SGHKS and YYEKEE (reference sequence). The CDR3 nucleotides read TGTGCCAGCAGCCCGAGGGGGGGGTGGGAGCAGTACTTC. Translated, it gives CASSPRGGWEQYF.

The gene calls are TRBV7-2 and TRBJ2-7; D might be TRBD1 (5 bases). In germline, CDR1 is SGHTA, CDR2 FQGNSA. Trimming left V 7 bases short and J 7 bases short, with 11 bases between. The CDR3 spans 11 residues. The CDR3, as DNA: TGTGCCAGCACCCTAGACAGAGAGCAGTACTTC. Its protein product is CASTLDREQYF.

This clone has a single count. V and J are TRBV19 and TRBJ2-2; D gene unclear. Germline CDR1 reads LNHDA; CDR2 reads SQIVND (reference sequence). V lost 10 bases and J lost 6, with 6 bases in between. The CDR3 totals 10 residues. This CDR3 is CATLSGELFF. The CDR3 DNA sequence: TGTGCCACCCTCTCCGGGGAGCTGTTTTTT. Looking up the rest from reference TRBV19 and TRBJ2-2 gives the full variable domain: DGGITQSPKYLFRKEGQNVTLSCEQNLNHDAMYWYRQDPGQGLRLIYYSQIVNDFQKGDIAEGYSVSREKKESFPLTVTSAQKNPTAFYLCATLSGELFFGEGSRLTVL.

V is TRBV5-4 and J is TRBJ1-6, with TRBD1 matching 8 bases. The CDR3 spans 16 residues. Trimming at V came to 4 bases and at J to 7 bases, leaving 10 bases not matched to a gene. CDR1 is SGHNT, CDR2 YYREEE, per germline (reference sequence). Here the CDR3 DNA reads TGTGCCAGCAGCCTGACGGGACAGGTCGGGAATTCACCCCTCCACTTT. This translates into CASSLTGQVGNSPLHF. The full variable domain, completed using reference TRBV5-4 and TRBJ1-6, is ETGVTQSPTHLIKTRGQQVTLRCSSQSGHNTVSWYQQALGQGPQFIFQYYREEENGRGNFPPRFSGLQFPNYSSELNVNALELDDSALYLCASSLTGQVGNSPLHFGNGTRLTVT.

The chain's CDR3 is CASSIDPGGTEAFF. As DNA, the CDR3 is TGTGCCAGTAGTATAGACCCAGGGGGCACTGAAGCTTTCTTT. The chain combines TRBV19 with TRBJ1-1, with TRBD1 matching 7 bases. This CDR3 has 14 residues. Germline V gene data show CDR1 as LNHDA and CDR2 as SQIVND (reference sequence). V lost 0 bases and J lost 4; bases outside the gene matches: 2.

This chain connects TRBV28 to TRBJ1-2; 7 bases are shared with TRBD1. Trimming took 8 bases from V and 2 from J; bases not matched to a gene: 11. CDR3 length equals 15 residues. Germline CDR1 MDHEN, CDR2 SYDVKM. In DNA form, the CDR3 reads TGTGCCAGCCGGTTCGGGACAGCTTCAAACTATGGCTACACCTTC. Translating gives CASRFGTASNYGYTF.

The chain links TRBV3-1 (or the pseudogene TRBV3-2) to TRBJ1-5, with D uncertain. CDR1 is LGHDT and CDR2 is YNNKEL in the germline V gene (reference sequence). V was pared by 4 bases and J by 0 bases, with 1 base between. The CDR3 spans 12 residues. The CDR3 region is CASSPSNQPQHF. The CDR3 DNA reads as TGTGCCAGCAGCCCTAGCAATCAGCCCCAGCATTTT.

CDR3: CASSLPSGGRVNTEAFF. In DNA, the CDR3 is TGTGCCAGCAGTTTACCCTCGGGGGGGCGGGTGAACACTGAAGCTTTCTTT. V usage is TRBV28 and J usage is TRBJ1-1, with D possibly matching TRBD1 (6 bases). Deletions cut 2 bases from V and 0 bases from J, with 16 bases between. CDR1 and CDR2 (germline): MDHEN, SYDVKM. This CDR3 has 17 amino acids.

The chain employs TRBV18 and TRBJ1-1; 8 bases map to TRBD1. The V gene's germline CDR1 is KGHSH and CDR2 LQKENI. V shed 3 bases, J shed 4 bases, and the junction held 4 bases outside the gene matches. This CDR3 is built from 14 residues. CDR3 sequence reads: CASSPGTGGTEAFF. The CDR3, as DNA: TGTGCCAGCTCACCTGGGACAGGTGGCACTGAAGCTTTCTTT.